Listed below are T cell receptor beta chains from one sample, sequenced in a study of spatial heterogeneity in lung cancer. TCRdb re-called the 5' RACE reads with MiXCR, one entry per CDR3 protein. The sample includes around 110,000 distinct CDR3 sequences, 9% to 15% of them seen just once. Sequenced here: PBMCs, sampled at follow-up. All receptors come from a male donor with early-stage non-small cell lung cancer. CDR3s include the opening cysteine and the closing phenylalanine or tryptophan. The order of the fields is J gene, CDR3 length, D gene, V gene, clone size, CDR3 protein, CDR3 DNA. The D gene is left open where the match is weak. Size values are once, few and many counts, or a class for expanded clones, and some rows have none.

J gene: TRBJ1-2; CDR3 length: 14; D gene: NA; V gene: TRBV28; clone size: few; CDR3 protein: CAISQGIRLRGYTF; CDR3 DNA: TGTGCCATCTCCCAGGGTATTCGGCTTAGGGGCTACACCTTC
J gene: TRBJ1-5; CDR3 length: 16; D gene: TRBD1; V gene: TRBV12-3/TRBV12-4; clone size: few; CDR3 protein: CASSLDRGMRNQPQHF; CDR3 DNA: TGTGCCAGCAGTTTGGACAGGGGAATGCGCAATCAGCCCCAGCATTTT
J gene: TRBJ1-1; CDR3 length: 14; D gene: NA; V gene: TRBV3-1; clone size: many; CDR3 protein: CASTTTGLNTEAFF; CDR3 DNA: TGTGCCAGCACCACTACCGGACTGAACACTGAAGCTTTCTTT
J gene: TRBJ1-6; CDR3 length: 14; D gene: TRBD1; V gene: TRBV5-1; clone size: few; CDR3 protein: CASSLGTGESPLHF; CDR3 DNA: TGCGCCAGCAGCCTAGGGACAGGGGAATCACCCCTCCACTTT
J gene: TRBJ1-5; CDR3 length: 14; D gene: NA; V gene: TRBV4-3; clone size: few; CDR3 protein: CASSQDRYNQPQHF; CDR3 DNA: TGCGCCAGCAGCCAAGATAGGTACAATCAGCCCCAGCATTTT
J gene: TRBJ1-6; CDR3 length: 16; D gene: TRBD1; V gene: TRBV20-1; clone size: NA; CDR3 protein: CSARARQGLGNSPLHF; CDR3 DNA: TGCAGTGCTAGAGCTCGACAGGGGCTTGGGAATTCACCCCTCCACTTT
J gene: TRBJ2-5; CDR3 length: 13; D gene: NA; V gene: TRBV10-2; clone size: NA; CDR3 protein: CASTRMGQETQYF; CDR3 DNA: TGCGCCAGCACCCGCATGGGGCAGGAGACCCAGTACTTC
J gene: TRBJ2-7; CDR3 length: 14; D gene: TRBD1; V gene: TRBV6-5; clone size: many; CDR3 protein: CASKAGQGAYEQYF; CDR3 DNA: TGTGCCAGCAAAGCGGGACAGGGGGCCTACGAGCAGTACTTC
J gene: TRBJ1-6; CDR3 length: 15; D gene: NA; V gene: TRBV3-1; clone size: NA; CDR3 protein: CASSQVGAGNSPLHF; CDR3 DNA: TGTGCCAGCAGCCAAGTGGGGGCAGGTAATTCACCCCTCCACTTT
J gene: TRBJ2-7; CDR3 length: 13; D gene: NA; V gene: TRBV6-5; clone size: many; CDR3 protein: CASSYGGEYEQYF; CDR3 DNA: TGTGCCAGCAGTTACGGCGGGGAGTACGAGCAGTACTTC
J gene: TRBJ2-7; CDR3 length: 14; D gene: TRBD1; V gene: TRBV20-1; clone size: many; CDR3 protein: CSASRGSAHAEQYF; CDR3 DNA: TGCAGTGCTAGCAGGGGGTCCGCGCACGCGGAGCAGTACTTC
J gene: TRBJ1-4; CDR3 length: 12; D gene: NA; V gene: TRBV12-3/TRBV12-4; clone size: many; CDR3 protein: CASSLGGRELFF; CDR3 DNA: TGTGCCAGCAGTTTGGGGGGCAGAGAACTGTTTTTT
J gene: TRBJ2-7; CDR3 length: 13; D gene: TRBD2; V gene: TRBV3-1; clone size: many; CDR3 protein: CASSLERGYEQYF; CDR3 DNA: TGTGCCAGCAGCCTTGAGCGGGGTTACGAGCAGTACTTC
J gene: TRBJ1-1; CDR3 length: 13; D gene: NA; V gene: TRBV28; clone size: NA; CDR3 protein: CASKGGLNTEAFF; CDR3 DNA: TGTGCCAGCAAGGGGGGCCTGAACACTGAAGCTTTCTTT
J gene: TRBJ2-7; CDR3 length: 14; D gene: TRBD1; V gene: TRBV9; clone size: many; CDR3 protein: CASSVTGGRYEQYF; CDR3 DNA: TGTGCCAGCAGCGTGACAGGGGGCCGGTACGAGCAGTACTTC
J gene: TRBJ2-1; CDR3 length: 14; D gene: TRBD2; V gene: TRBV20-1; clone size: many; CDR3 protein: CSAQAGGPYNEQFF; CDR3 DNA: TGCAGTGCACAAGCGGGGGGGCCCTACAATGAGCAGTTCTTC
J gene: TRBJ2-1; CDR3 length: 13; D gene: NA; V gene: TRBV2; clone size: NA; CDR3 protein: CASRYGTDGIKFF; CDR3 DNA: TGTGCCAGCAGATACGGGACTGATGGTATTAAATTCTTC
J gene: TRBJ1-2; CDR3 length: 14; D gene: TRBD1; V gene: TRBV18; clone size: few; CDR3 protein: CASSSDRDNYGYTF; CDR3 DNA: TGTGCCAGCTCATCGGACAGGGACAACTATGGCTACACCTTC
J gene: TRBJ1-1; CDR3 length: 14; D gene: NA; V gene: TRBV20-1; clone size: NA; CDR3 protein: CSARDPRERTEAFF; CDR3 DNA: TGCAGTGCTAGAGATCCACGGGAGAGAACTGAAGCTTTCTTT
J gene: TRBJ1-1; CDR3 length: 13; D gene: NA; V gene: TRBV24-1; clone size: few; CDR3 protein: CATSETVNTEAFF; CDR3 DNA: TGTGCCACCAGTGAAACGGTGAACACTGAAGCTTTCTTT
J gene: TRBJ2-7; CDR3 length: 13; D gene: NA; V gene: TRBV10-3; clone size: NA; CDR3 protein: CAISLTATYEQYF; CDR3 DNA: TGTGCCATCAGTTTGACAGCAACCTACGAGCAGTACTTC
J gene: TRBJ2-6; CDR3 length: 16; D gene: NA; V gene: TRBV6-1; clone size: NA; CDR3 protein: CASRGLKTPGANVLTF; CDR3 DNA: TGTGCCAGCAGGGGGCTCAAAACTCCTGGGGCCAACGTCCTGACTTTC
J gene: TRBJ2-7; CDR3 length: 15; D gene: TRBD1; V gene: TRBV4-1; clone size: few; CDR3 protein: CASSPGTGTTYEQYF; CDR3 DNA: TGCGCCAGCAGCCCGGGGACAGGGACAACCTACGAGCAGTACTTC
J gene: TRBJ2-5; CDR3 length: 13; D gene: TRBD2; V gene: TRBV11-1; clone size: NA; CDR3 protein: CASSRGGRETQYF; CDR3 DNA: TGTGCCAGCAGCCGGGGGGGGCGTGAGACCCAGTACTTC
J gene: TRBJ1-1; CDR3 length: 13; D gene: TRBD1; V gene: TRBV3-1; clone size: NA; CDR3 protein: CASSMGQPFEAFF; CDR3 DNA: TGTGCCAGCAGTATGGGACAGCCCTTTGAAGCTTTCTTT
J gene: TRBJ1-5; CDR3 length: 16; D gene: TRBD1; V gene: TRBV27; clone size: NA; CDR3 protein: CASRPQDRGSNQPQHF; CDR3 DNA: TGTGCCAGCAGGCCACAGGACAGGGGTAGCAATCAGCCCCAGCATTTT
J gene: TRBJ1-2; CDR3 length: 14; D gene: NA; V gene: TRBV12-3/TRBV12-4; clone size: many; CDR3 protein: CASRAGEGRDGYTF; CDR3 DNA: TGTGCCAGCAGAGCCGGGGAAGGGAGGGATGGCTACACCTTC
J gene: TRBJ2-5; CDR3 length: 15; D gene: NA; V gene: TRBV20-1; clone size: few; CDR3 protein: CSARVTSGSGKTQYF; CDR3 DNA: TGCAGTGCTAGAGTAACATCAGGGAGTGGTAAGACCCAGTACTTC
J gene: TRBJ2-1; CDR3 length: 16; D gene: NA; V gene: TRBV4-3; clone size: NA; CDR3 protein: CASSQGTYSSYNEQFF; CDR3 DNA: TGCGCCAGCAGCCAAGGAACGTATAGCTCCTACAATGAGCAGTTCTTC
J gene: TRBJ2-1; CDR3 length: 11; D gene: NA; V gene: TRBV6-5; clone size: few; CDR3 protein: CASRRGGEQFF; CDR3 DNA: TGTGCCAGCAGGAGGGGCGGTGAGCAGTTCTTC
J gene: TRBJ2-7; CDR3 length: 13; D gene: NA; V gene: TRBV7-9; clone size: many; CDR3 protein: CASGGGRAYEQYF; CDR3 DNA: TGTGCCAGCGGCGGCGGTCGGGCCTACGAGCAGTACTTC
J gene: TRBJ1-1; CDR3 length: 15; D gene: TRBD1; V gene: TRBV9; clone size: many; CDR3 protein: CASSASTGGAAEAFF; CDR3 DNA: TGTGCCAGCAGCGCAAGTACAGGGGGGGCCGCTGAAGCTTTCTTT
J gene: TRBJ2-7; CDR3 length: 16; D gene: TRBD1; V gene: TRBV28; clone size: NA; CDR3 protein: CASSSPGQVASYEQYF; CDR3 DNA: TGTGCCAGCAGTTCCCCGGGACAGGTCGCCTCCTACGAGCAGTACTTC
J gene: TRBJ1-6; CDR3 length: 14; D gene: TRBD1; V gene: TRBV9; clone size: many; CDR3 protein: CASSGTGSESPLHF; CDR3 DNA: TGTGCCAGCAGCGGGACAGGGTCAGAATCACCCCTCCACTTT
J gene: TRBJ1-6; CDR3 length: 15; D gene: NA; V gene: TRBV27; clone size: few; CDR3 protein: CASSYGPQGNSPLHF; CDR3 DNA: TGTGCCAGCAGTTACGGACCACAGGGTAATTCACCCCTCCACTTT
J gene: TRBJ2-4; CDR3 length: 15; D gene: NA; V gene: TRBV5-6; clone size: many; CDR3 protein: CASSSNTGAKNIQYF; CDR3 DNA: TGTGCCAGCAGCTCGAACACGGGAGCCAAAAACATTCAGTACTTC
J gene: TRBJ2-5; CDR3 length: 14; D gene: NA; V gene: TRBV7-6; clone size: many; CDR3 protein: CASSRRVEQETQYF; CDR3 DNA: TGTGCCAGCAGTCGTAGGGTTGAACAAGAGACCCAGTACTTC
J gene: TRBJ2-5; CDR3 length: 15; D gene: TRBD2; V gene: TRBV7-2; clone size: NA; CDR3 protein: CASSLDSGRRETQYF; CDR3 DNA: TGTGCCAGCAGCTTAGATAGCGGGAGGAGGGAGACCCAGTACTTC
J gene: TRBJ2-1; CDR3 length: 15; D gene: TRBD1; V gene: TRBV7-3; clone size: many; CDR3 protein: CASSLARQGKGEQFF; CDR3 DNA: TGTGCCAGCAGCCTCGCTCGACAGGGGAAGGGTGAGCAGTTCTTC
J gene: TRBJ1-1; CDR3 length: 13; D gene: TRBD1; V gene: TRBV5-1; clone size: many; CDR3 protein: CASGSSGQAEAFF; CDR3 DNA: TGCGCCAGCGGTTCATCGGGACAGGCTGAAGCTTTCTTT
J gene: TRBJ2-1; CDR3 length: 13; D gene: NA; V gene: TRBV27; clone size: few; CDR3 protein: CASSFGRNNEQFF; CDR3 DNA: TGTGCCAGCAGTTTTGGGCGAAACAATGAGCAGTTCTTC
J gene: TRBJ2-1; CDR3 length: 13; D gene: NA; V gene: TRBV12-3/TRBV12-4; clone size: NA; CDR3 protein: CASSSSRLHEQFF; CDR3 DNA: TGTGCCAGCAGTTCCTCCCGCCTACATGAGCAGTTCTTC
J gene: TRBJ2-7; CDR3 length: 15; D gene: TRBD1; V gene: TRBV18; clone size: many; CDR3 protein: CASSTRGDSRSEQYF; CDR3 DNA: TGTGCCAGCTCCACCAGAGGGGACAGTCGAAGCGAGCAGTACTTC
J gene: TRBJ2-5; CDR3 length: 12; D gene: NA; V gene: TRBV20-1; clone size: many; CDR3 protein: CSATGSQETQYF; CDR3 DNA: TGCAGTGCCACGGGGAGTCAAGAGACCCAGTACTTC
J gene: TRBJ2-3; CDR3 length: 15; D gene: NA; V gene: TRBV10-3; clone size: few; CDR3 protein: CAISEERTGTDTQYF; CDR3 DNA: TGTGCCATCAGTGAGGAGAGGACGGGCACAGATACGCAGTATTTT
J gene: TRBJ2-1; CDR3 length: 8; D gene: NA; V gene: TRBV7-2; clone size: few; CDR3 protein: CASSLEFF; CDR3 DNA: TGTGCCAGCAGCTTAGAGTTCTTC
J gene: TRBJ2-1; CDR3 length: 15; D gene: NA; V gene: TRBV6-6; clone size: many; CDR3 protein: CASTTGQSNYNEQFF; CDR3 DNA: TGTGCCAGCACCACAGGACAGTCAAACTACAATGAGCAGTTCTTC
J gene: TRBJ2-1; CDR3 length: 15; D gene: NA; V gene: TRBV20-1; clone size: many; CDR3 protein: CSARGGKGRYNEQFF; CDR3 DNA: TGCAGTGCTAGAGGGGGAAAAGGGCGTTACAATGAGCAGTTCTTC
J gene: TRBJ2-5; CDR3 length: 13; D gene: NA; V gene: TRBV5-1; clone size: medium-sized; CDR3 protein: CASSHGARETQYF; CDR3 DNA: TGCGCCAGCAGCCATGGGGCCAGAGAGACCCAGTACTTC
J gene: TRBJ1-5; CDR3 length: 11; D gene: NA; V gene: TRBV20-1; clone size: many; CDR3 protein: CSALRNQPQHF; CDR3 DNA: TGCAGTGCACTAAGGAATCAGCCCCAGCATTTT
J gene: TRBJ1-1; CDR3 length: 13; D gene: NA; V gene: TRBV5-1; clone size: few; CDR3 protein: CASSLPGTTEAFF; CDR3 DNA: TGCGCCAGCAGCTTGCCGGGCACCACTGAAGCTTTCTTT
J gene: TRBJ2-2; CDR3 length: 14; D gene: NA; V gene: TRBV9; clone size: NA; CDR3 protein: CASSVQGNTGELFF; CDR3 DNA: TGTGCCAGCAGCGTACAGGGGAACACCGGGGAGCTGTTTTTT
J gene: TRBJ2-5; CDR3 length: 15; D gene: TRBD2; V gene: TRBV7-2; clone size: NA; CDR3 protein: CASSSSLAGGETQYF; CDR3 DNA: TGTGCCAGCAGCTCCTCCCTAGCGGGGGGTGAGACCCAGTACTTC
J gene: TRBJ2-7; CDR3 length: 15; D gene: TRBD1; V gene: TRBV28; clone size: many; CDR3 protein: CASSSRDRATYEQYF; CDR3 DNA: TGTGCCAGCAGTTCCCGGGACAGGGCAACCTACGAGCAGTACTTC
J gene: TRBJ1-5; CDR3 length: 18; D gene: TRBD1; V gene: TRBV6-2/TRBV6-3; clone size: NA; CDR3 protein: CASSLGADRGRLYLPQHF; CDR3 DNA: TGTGCCAGCAGTTTGGGGGCCGACAGGGGTCGGCTTTATCTGCCCCAGCATTTT
J gene: TRBJ1-1; CDR3 length: 14; D gene: NA; V gene: TRBV6-1; clone size: few; CDR3 protein: CAILMPGMNTEAFF; CDR3 DNA: TGTGCCATCCTCATGCCCGGGATGAACACTGAAGCTTTCTTT